The 23 T cell receptor beta chains reported below all come from one sample, sequenced in a study of blood T cell repertoires in COVID-19 (dated by TCRdb to 2018 to 2020). The library was generated by the immunoSEQ multiplex PCR assay. TCRdb mirrors the immuneACCESS table, restricted to in-frame sequences. Some clones are absent from its copies; in checked studies, under half trace to an unresolved V gene, and the reason for the others is unknown. For this sample there are some 180,000 clones; around four fifths appear just once. The ten top clones hold 6% to 7% of the sample. The sample was peripheral blood. All receptors come from a woman aged 40 to 49 with COVID-19, enrolled during active disease.

The chain is built from TRBV5-5 and TRBJ1-2; TRBD1 is a possible D gene (5 bases). Trimming left V 2 bases short and J 0 bases short, with 14 bases between. The CDR3 sequence is 16 residues long. Per the germline V gene, CDR1 is SGHKS and CDR2 is YYEKEE (reference sequence). The CDR3 is CASSFYGGATNYGYTF. As DNA, the CDR3 is TGTGCCAGCAGCTTTTACGGAGGGGCGACTAACTATGGCTACACCTTC.

The chain links TRBV19 to TRBJ1-1, with 7 bases that match TRBD1. Germline CDR1 is LNHDA and CDR2 is SQIVND (reference sequence). V shed 5 bases and J 0 bases; nucleotides not matched to a gene: 3. This CDR3 contains 14 residues. CDR3 in DNA: TGTGCCAGTAGTTACGGGACAGTGAACACTGAAGCTTTCTTT. Its translation: CASSYGTVNTEAFF.

The genes are TRBV9 and TRBJ1-2; unclear D gene. This CDR3 is built from 15 residues. V gave up 1 base and J gave up 0 bases, with 10 bases separating them. The germline gives CDR1 SGDLS, CDR2 YYNGEE. The CDR3: CASSVWLTTNYGYTF. CDR3 DNA: TGTGCCAGCAGCGTATGGCTAACTACTAACTATGGCTACACCTTC.

The chain links TRBV7-3 to TRBJ2-7; TRBD1 might be the D (6 bases). Germline V lookup: CDR1 SGHTA, CDR2 FQGTGA. The CDR3 sequence is 16 residues long. The V gene lost 5 bases and the J gene lost 0 bases, with 17 bases spanning the gap. The CDR3 here is CASSPLPGQYSYEQYF. The CDR3 DNA sequence: TGTGCCAGCAGCCCCCTCCCAGGACAGTACTCCTACGAGCAGTACTTC.

The chain uses TRBV5-4 and TRBJ1-2; D perhaps matches TRBD1 (6 bases). Germline-derived CDR1 and CDR2 are SGHNT and YYREEE (reference sequence). The CDR3 contains 13 residues. V lost 7 bases, J lost 1 base, and 11 bases lay in between. CDR3 nucleotides: TGTGCCAGCCGGACAGCCGGTAACTATGGCTACACCTTC. Translated, it gives CASRTAGNYGYTF.

The rearrangement uses TRBV7-9 and TRBJ1-1; a weak D match, TRBD1 (5 bases). CDR1 SEHNR and CDR2 FQNEAQ come from the germline V gene (reference sequence). The V end was cut by 1 base, the J end by 5 bases, with 14 bases between. This CDR3 has 15 amino acids. CDR3 in amino acids: CASSLVVGGRTEAFF. The CDR3 DNA sequence: TGTGCCAGCAGCTTAGTCGTCGGGGGTAGGACTGAAGCTTTCTTT.

This clone was counted a few times. The gene calls are TRBV21-1 and TRBJ2-7; TRBD2, the table's D call, was not compared with the DNA. TRBV21-1 is listed as a pseudogene. The CDR3 runs 11 residues. Here the CDR3 DNA reads TGTGCCAGCAGACTAGATCTCGAGCAGTACTTC. This sequence encodes CASRLDLEQYF.

Written as DNA, the CDR3 is TGTGCCAGCAGCCAACTATTATCTTACAATGAGCAGTTCTTC. Amino acid sequence: CASSQLLSYNEQFF. The genes are TRBV27 and TRBJ2-1; D remains ambiguous. This CDR3 contains 14 residues. Trimming removed 6 bases from V and 4 bases from J, with 13 bases in between. The germline V gene has CDR1 MNHEY and CDR2 SMNVEV (reference sequence).

This chain joins TRBV20-1 and TRBJ1-4; D might be TRBD1 (5 bases). The CDR3 loop spans 11 amino acids. The V gene lost 6 bases and the J gene lost 5 bases, with 7 bases spanning the gap. Germline CDR1 is DFQATT and CDR2 is SNEGSKA (reference sequence). For the CDR3, the DNA is TGCAGTGCCAACAGGAATGAAAAACTGTTTTTT. Translated: CSANRNEKLFF.

The V gene is TRBV11-2, the J gene TRBJ2-7; 9 bases fit TRBD1. The V gene end was trimmed by 3 bases and the J gene end by 0 bases; junction bases not matched to a gene: 9. The germline V gene encodes CDR1 SGHAT and CDR2 FQNNGV. The CDR3 runs to 17 residues. CDR3 nucleotide sequence: TGTGCCAGCAGCTTCGCCCCGACAGGGGGGAGCTCCTACGAGCAGTACTTC. This gives the protein CASSFAPTGGSSYEQYF.

V and J are TRBV2 and TRBJ1-2; tentatively, D is TRBD1 (6 bases). V dropped 7 bases and J dropped 4 bases, with 16 bases sitting between them. The CDR3 totals 14 residues. Looked up from germline, CDR1 is SNHLY and CDR2 is FYNNEI. As DNA, the CDR3 is TGTGCCAGCACCGGGGACAACTTGTCCTATGGCTACACCTTC. Translated: CASTGDNLSYGYTF.

The V and J genes are TRBV6-5 and TRBJ2-1; D gene unclear. The V gene's germline CDR1 is MNHEY and CDR2 SVGAGI. The V end was cut by 4 bases, the J end by 5 bases, with 9 bases between. This CDR3 spans 13 amino acids. Here the CDR3 reads CASSFDGDNEQFF. CDR3 nucleotides: TGTGCCAGCAGTTTCGACGGAGACAATGAGCAGTTCTTC.

V is TRBV9 and J is TRBJ1-1; 10 bases align to TRBD1. The length of the CDR3 is 14 residues. With V trimmed by 4 bases and J by 10 bases, 10 bases remained unmatched. The germline CDR1 and CDR2 sequences are SGDLS and YYNGEE. The CDR3 DNA follows: TGTGCCAGCAGCCCCCTTGACAGGGGGCTGGTAGCTTTCTTT. Protein sequence: CASSPLDRGLVAFF.

Here the CDR3 reads CASSYSRGGSTDTQYF. The DNA for the CDR3 is TGTGCCAGCAGTTACTCGAGGGGGGGCAGCACAGATACGCAGTATTTT. The gene calls are TRBV6-6 and TRBJ2-3, with a weak D call TRBD2 (7 bases). Germline CDR1 is MNHNY and CDR2 is SVGAGI (reference sequence). The CDR3 has 16 amino acids. V lost 0 bases and J lost 0, with 10 bases in between.

The CDR3 sequence: CSASWVEYEQYF. CDR3 in DNA: TGCAGTGCTAGTTGGGTGGAGTACGAGCAGTACTTC. This chain connects TRBV20-1 to TRBJ2-7; D is ambiguous. The V end lost 3 bases, the J end lost 4 bases, and 10 bases lay between the germline ends. Germline V lookup: CDR1 DFQATT, CDR2 SNEGSKA (reference sequence). This CDR3 is built from 12 residues.

The chain has TRBV19 and TRBJ1-3, with unresolved D. The CDR3 consists of 15 residues. CDR1 and CDR2 (germline): LNHDA, SQIVND (reference sequence). Trimming pared 2 bases from V and 0 bases from J, leaving 8 bases between. CDR3: CASSISRISGNTIYF. For the CDR3, the DNA is TGTGCCAGTAGTATATCTAGAATCTCTGGAAACACCATATATTTT.

J is TRBJ1-1 and V is TRBV4-1; the D is unclear. Germline-derived CDR1 and CDR2 are MGHRA and YSYEKL. V was shortened by 3 bases and J by 5 bases, with 13 bases between the two germline ends. The CDR3 is 14 amino acids. Here the CDR3 reads CASSQPTRGTEAFF. The CDR3 DNA reads TGCGCCAGCAGCCAGCCTACCCGGGGTACTGAAGCTTTCTTT.

V gene TRBV5-1 combines with J gene TRBJ1-2; D might be TRBD1 (5 bases). Germline CDR1 SGHRS, CDR2 YFSETQ. Trimming removed 4 bases at V and 4 bases at J, with 14 bases between. There are 14 residues in the CDR3. The DNA for the CDR3 is TGCGCCAGCAGCGGAGGGGAAGGGGCCTATGGCTACACCTTC. It translates to CASSGGEGAYGYTF.

The chain joins TRBV19 to TRBJ1-1; 7 positions agree with TRBD1. This CDR3 spans 13 amino acids. The V segment lost 8 bases and the J segment 10 bases; nucleotides outside the gene matches: 13. Germline CDR1 reads LNHDA; CDR2 reads SQIVND (reference sequence). CDR3 residues: CASGYRDSLVAFF. DNA for the CDR3: TGTGCCAGTGGTTACCGGGACAGCCTAGTAGCTTTCTTT.

The J gene is TRBJ1-1, the V gene TRBV19; 8 bases match TRBD1. The junction had 7 bases not matched to a gene; V was cut back by 5 bases and J by 14 bases. The CDR3 consists of 11 residues. Germline values: CDR1 LNHDA, CDR2 SQIVND (reference sequence). The CDR3 protein is CASSRDRMGFF. In DNA form, the CDR3 reads TGTGCCAGTAGTCGGGACAGGATGGGGTTCTTT.

The chain carries TRBV12-3 or TRBV12-4 and TRBJ1-6; D gene ambiguous. V was pared by 3 bases and J by 7 bases, with 7 bases between. There are 13 residues in the CDR3. The CDR3 bases are TGTGCCAGCAGTTTCCGCCTAAATTCACCCCTCCACTTT. It specifies CASSFRLNSPLHF.

This sequence joins TRBV27 and TRBJ2-3; 7 positions match TRBD1. This CDR3 comprises 13 residues. From germline, CDR1 is MNHEY and CDR2 SMNVEV (reference sequence). J gave up 5 bases and V 7 bases, and 6 bases lay outside the gene matches. CDR3 sequence (DNA): TGTGCCAGCAAGCGGCAGGGGGAAGATACGCAGTATTTT. Translated: CASKRQGEDTQYF.

The chain carries TRBV3-1 (or the pseudogene TRBV3-2) and TRBJ1-5; tentatively, D is TRBD1 (5 bases). Germline V gene sequence: CDR1 LGHDT, CDR2 YNNKEL (reference sequence). V was clipped by 1 base and J by 0 bases, with 16 bases between them. The CDR3 spans 18 residues. This chain's CDR3 is CASSQGGVRTYSNQPQHF. In DNA form, the CDR3 reads TGTGCCAGCAGCCAAGGGGGCGTAAGAACCTATAGCAATCAGCCCCAGCATTTT.